This T cell receptor beta chain appears in the sequencing data of a study of STAT5B mutations in CD4+ large granular lymphocyte leukemia. The protocol was immunoSEQ multiplex PCR, while the TCRdb copy is restricted to in-frame clones and leaves out a portion. The table has about 32,000 clones, over 80% seen once; the top ten hold roughly 4.5%. The trim removed 5 bases at V and 6 bases at J, leaving 6 bases unmatched. The germline V gene encodes CDR1 SSHAT and CDR2 FNYEAQ (reference sequence). There are 15 residues in the CDR3. This chain joins TRBV7-7 and TRBJ2-1; 11 bases agree with TRBD2. Sequencing was performed on CD4+ T cells from blood buffy coats. The receptor was derived from a human donor in good health. The CDR3 spells CASSLLAGAANEQFF. CDR3 coding DNA: TGTGCCAGCAGCCTACTAGCGGGAGCAGCCAATGAGCAGTTCTTC.